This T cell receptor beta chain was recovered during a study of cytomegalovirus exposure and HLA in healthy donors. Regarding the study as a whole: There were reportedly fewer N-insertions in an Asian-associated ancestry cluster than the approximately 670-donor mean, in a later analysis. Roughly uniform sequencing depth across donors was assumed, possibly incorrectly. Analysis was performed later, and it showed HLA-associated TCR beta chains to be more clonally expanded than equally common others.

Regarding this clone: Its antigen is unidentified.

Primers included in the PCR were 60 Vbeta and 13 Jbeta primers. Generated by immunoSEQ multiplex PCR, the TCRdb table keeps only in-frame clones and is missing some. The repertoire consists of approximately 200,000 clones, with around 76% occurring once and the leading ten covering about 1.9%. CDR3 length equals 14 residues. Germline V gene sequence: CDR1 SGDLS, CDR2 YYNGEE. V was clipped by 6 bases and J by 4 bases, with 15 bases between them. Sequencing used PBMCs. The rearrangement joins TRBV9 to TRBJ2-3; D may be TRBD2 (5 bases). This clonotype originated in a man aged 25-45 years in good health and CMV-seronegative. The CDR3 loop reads CASTPSGYSDTQYF. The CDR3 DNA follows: TGTGCCAGCACCCCCTCGGGGTATTCAGATACGCAGTATTTT.